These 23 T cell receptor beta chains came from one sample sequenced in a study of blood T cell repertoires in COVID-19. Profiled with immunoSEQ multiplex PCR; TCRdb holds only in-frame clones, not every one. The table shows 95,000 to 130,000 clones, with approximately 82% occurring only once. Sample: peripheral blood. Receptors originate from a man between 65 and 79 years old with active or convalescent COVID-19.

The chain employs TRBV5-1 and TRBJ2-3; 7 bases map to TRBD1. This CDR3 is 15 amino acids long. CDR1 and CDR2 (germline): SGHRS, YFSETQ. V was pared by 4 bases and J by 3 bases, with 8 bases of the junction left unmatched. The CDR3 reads CASSPDRVGTDTQYF. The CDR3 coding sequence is TGCGCCAGCAGCCCAGACAGGGTTGGGACAGATACGCAGTATTTT.

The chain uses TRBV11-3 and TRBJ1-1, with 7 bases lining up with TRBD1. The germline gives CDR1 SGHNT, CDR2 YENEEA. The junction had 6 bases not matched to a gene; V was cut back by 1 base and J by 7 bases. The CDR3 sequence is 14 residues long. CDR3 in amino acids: CASSLGGTVVEAFF. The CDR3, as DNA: TGTGCCAGCAGCTTAGGGGGGACAGTTGTTGAAGCTTTCTTT.

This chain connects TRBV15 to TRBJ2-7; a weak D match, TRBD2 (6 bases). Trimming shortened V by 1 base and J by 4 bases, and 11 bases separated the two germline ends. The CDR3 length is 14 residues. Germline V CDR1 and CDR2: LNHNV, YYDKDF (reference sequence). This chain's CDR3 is CATSRAGALYEQYF. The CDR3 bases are TGTGCCACCAGCAGAGCGGGAGCGTTGTACGAGCAGTACTTC.

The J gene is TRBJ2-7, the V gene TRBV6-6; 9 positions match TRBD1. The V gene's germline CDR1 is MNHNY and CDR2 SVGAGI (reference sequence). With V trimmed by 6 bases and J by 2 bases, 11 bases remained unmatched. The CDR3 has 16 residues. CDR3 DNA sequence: TGTGCCAGCAGCCCCAGGACAGGGGTGATCACCTACGAGCAGTACTTC. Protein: CASSPRTGVITYEQYF.

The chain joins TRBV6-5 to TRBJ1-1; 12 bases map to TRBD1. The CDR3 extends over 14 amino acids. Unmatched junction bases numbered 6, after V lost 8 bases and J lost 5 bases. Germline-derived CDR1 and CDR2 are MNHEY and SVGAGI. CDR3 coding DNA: TGTGCCAGCGGGGGACAGGGGGCAGGGACTGAAGCTTTCTTT. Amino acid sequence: CASGGQGAGTEAFF.

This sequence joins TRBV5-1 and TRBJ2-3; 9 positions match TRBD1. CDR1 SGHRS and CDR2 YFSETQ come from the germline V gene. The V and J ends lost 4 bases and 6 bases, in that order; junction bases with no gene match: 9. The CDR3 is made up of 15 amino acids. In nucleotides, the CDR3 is TGCGCCAGCAGCGGGATGGGGACAGGGAGCGATACGCAGTATTTT. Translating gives CASSGMGTGSDTQYF.

The CDR3 region is CASSRKGAYEQYF. The CDR3 nucleotides are TGTGCCAGCAGCCGTAAAGGGGCCTACGAGCAGTACTTC. The chain joins TRBV3-1 (or the pseudogene TRBV3-2) to TRBJ2-7; D is possibly TRBD1 (5 bases). This CDR3 spans 13 amino acids. Germline V gives CDR1 LGHDT, CDR2 YNNKEL (reference sequence). The V end lost 4 bases, the J end lost 2 bases, and 9 bases lay between the germline ends.

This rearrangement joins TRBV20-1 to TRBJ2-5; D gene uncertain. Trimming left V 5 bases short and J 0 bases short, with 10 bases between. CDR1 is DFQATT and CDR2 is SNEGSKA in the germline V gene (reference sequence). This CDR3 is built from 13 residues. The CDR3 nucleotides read TGCAGTGCTCGTGGGCGGTACCAAGAGACCCAGTACTTC. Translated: CSARGRYQETQYF.

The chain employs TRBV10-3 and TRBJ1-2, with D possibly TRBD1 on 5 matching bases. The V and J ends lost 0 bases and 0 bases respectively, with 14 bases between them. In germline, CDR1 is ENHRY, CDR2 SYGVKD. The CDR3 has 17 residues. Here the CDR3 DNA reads TGTGCCATCAGTGAGTCGCAGGGTCGGAAGACTAACTATGGCTACACCTTC. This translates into CAISESQGRKTNYGYTF.

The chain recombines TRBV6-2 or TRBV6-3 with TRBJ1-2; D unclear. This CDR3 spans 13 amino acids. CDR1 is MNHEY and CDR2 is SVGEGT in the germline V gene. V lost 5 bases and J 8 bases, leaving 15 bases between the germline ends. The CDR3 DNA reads TGTGCCAGCAGTGTGACCTCCACGGGGGGCTACACCTTC. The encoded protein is CASSVTSTGGYTF.

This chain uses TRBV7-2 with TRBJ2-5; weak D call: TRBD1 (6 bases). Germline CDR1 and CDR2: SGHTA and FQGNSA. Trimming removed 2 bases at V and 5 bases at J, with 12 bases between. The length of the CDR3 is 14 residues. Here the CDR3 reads CASSLSEGVETQYF. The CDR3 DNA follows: TGTGCCAGCAGCTTATCTGAGGGGGTTGAGACCCAGTACTTC.

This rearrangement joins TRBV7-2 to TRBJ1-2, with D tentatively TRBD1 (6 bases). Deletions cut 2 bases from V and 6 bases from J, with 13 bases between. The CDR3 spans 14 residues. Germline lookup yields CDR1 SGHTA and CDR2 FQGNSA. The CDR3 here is CASSLPTGLDGYTF. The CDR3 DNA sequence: TGTGCCAGCAGCTTACCTACAGGGCTCGATGGCTACACCTTC.

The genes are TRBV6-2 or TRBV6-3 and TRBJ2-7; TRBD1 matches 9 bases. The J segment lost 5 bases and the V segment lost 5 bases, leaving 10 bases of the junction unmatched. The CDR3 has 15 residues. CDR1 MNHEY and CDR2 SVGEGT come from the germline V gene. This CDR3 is CASSTPGQGFHEQYF. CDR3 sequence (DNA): TGTGCCAGCAGTACACCGGGACAGGGTTTCCACGAGCAGTACTTC.

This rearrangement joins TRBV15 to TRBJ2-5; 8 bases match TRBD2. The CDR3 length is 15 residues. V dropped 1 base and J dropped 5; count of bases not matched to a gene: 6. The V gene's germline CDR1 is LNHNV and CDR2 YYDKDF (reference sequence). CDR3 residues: CATSRGEAGVETQYF. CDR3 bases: TGTGCCACCAGCAGAGGGGAAGCGGGAGTGGAGACCCAGTACTTC.

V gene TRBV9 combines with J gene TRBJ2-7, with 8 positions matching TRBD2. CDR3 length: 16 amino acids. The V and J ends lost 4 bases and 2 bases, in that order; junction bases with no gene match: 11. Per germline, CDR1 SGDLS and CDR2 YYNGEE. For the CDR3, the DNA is TGTGCCAGCAGCCCTCAAGCGGGGGCGCCAACCTACGAGCAGTACTTC. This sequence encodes CASSPQAGAPTYEQYF.

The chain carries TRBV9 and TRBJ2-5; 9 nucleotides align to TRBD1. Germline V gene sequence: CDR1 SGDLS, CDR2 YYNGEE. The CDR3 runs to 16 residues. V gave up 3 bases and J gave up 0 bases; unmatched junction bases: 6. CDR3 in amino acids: CASSEGTGNYQETQYF. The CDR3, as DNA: TGTGCCAGCAGCGAGGGGACAGGGAATTACCAAGAGACCCAGTACTTC.

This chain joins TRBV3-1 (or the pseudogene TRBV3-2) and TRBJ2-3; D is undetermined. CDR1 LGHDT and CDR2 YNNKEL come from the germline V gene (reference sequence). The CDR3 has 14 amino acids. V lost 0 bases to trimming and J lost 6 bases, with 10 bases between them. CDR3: CASSQDSAEDTQYF. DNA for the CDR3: TGTGCCAGCAGCCAAGACAGCGCCGAGGATACGCAGTATTTT.

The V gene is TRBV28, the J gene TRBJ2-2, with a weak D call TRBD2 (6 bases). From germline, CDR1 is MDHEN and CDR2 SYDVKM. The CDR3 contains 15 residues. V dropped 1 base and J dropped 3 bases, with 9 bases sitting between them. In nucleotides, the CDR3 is TGTGCCAGCAGTTTATTGTGGGAGGACACCGGGGAGCTGTTTTTT. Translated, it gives CASSLLWEDTGELFF.

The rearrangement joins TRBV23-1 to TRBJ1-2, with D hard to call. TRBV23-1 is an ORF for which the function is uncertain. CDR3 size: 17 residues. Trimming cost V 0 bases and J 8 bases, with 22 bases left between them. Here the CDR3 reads CASSQSKNQQPPRGYTF. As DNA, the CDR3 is TGCGCCAGCAGTCAATCCAAAAACCAGCAACCACCGAGGGGCTACACCTTC.

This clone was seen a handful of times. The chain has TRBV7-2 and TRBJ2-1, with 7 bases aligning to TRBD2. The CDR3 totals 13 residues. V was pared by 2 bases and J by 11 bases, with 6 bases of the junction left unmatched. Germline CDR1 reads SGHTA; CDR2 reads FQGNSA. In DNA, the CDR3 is TGTGCCAGCAGCTTAATTCTAGCGGACAAGCAGTTCTTC. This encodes CASSLILADKQFF. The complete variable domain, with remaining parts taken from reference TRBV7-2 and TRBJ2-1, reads GAGVSQSPSNKVTEKGKDVELRCDPISGHTALYWYRQSLGQGLEFLIYFQGNSAPDKSGLPSDRFSAERTGGSVSTLTIQRTQQEDSAVYLCASSLILADKQFFGPGTRLTVL.

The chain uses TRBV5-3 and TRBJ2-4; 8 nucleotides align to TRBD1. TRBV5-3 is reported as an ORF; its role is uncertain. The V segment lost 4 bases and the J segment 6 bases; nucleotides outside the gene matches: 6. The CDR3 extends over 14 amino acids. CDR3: CARSTRQGRNIQYF. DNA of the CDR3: TGTGCCAGAAGCACCCGACAGGGGAGAAACATTCAGTACTTC.

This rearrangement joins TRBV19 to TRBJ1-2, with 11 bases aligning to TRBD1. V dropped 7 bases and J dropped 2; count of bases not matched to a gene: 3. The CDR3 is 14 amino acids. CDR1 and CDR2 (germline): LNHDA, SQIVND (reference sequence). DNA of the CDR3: TGTGCCAGTACTAGGGACAGGGGGAACTATGGCTACACCTTC. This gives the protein CASTRDRGNYGYTF.

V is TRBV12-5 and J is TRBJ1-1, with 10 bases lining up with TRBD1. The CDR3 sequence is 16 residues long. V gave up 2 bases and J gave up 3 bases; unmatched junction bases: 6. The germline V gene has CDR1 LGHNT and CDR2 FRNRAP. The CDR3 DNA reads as TGTGCTAGTGGTTTGCTCCTGACAGGGGGCTACACTGAAGCTTTCTTT. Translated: CASGLLLTGGYTEAFF.